The entry that follows covers one TCR beta chain sequence. This table comes from immunoSEQ multiplex PCR, and its TCRdb copy is limited to in-frame clones, with some not included. The profile shows about 680,000 clones, roughly 90% of them singletons. This sample is part of a study of Ad26.COV2.S vaccination and SARS-CoV-2 variants. Study overall: Vaccine-arm donor from the placebo-controlled COV1001 Ad26.COV2.S trial. Ad26.COV2.S given intramuscularly, once or twice 56 days apart.

Treatment meaning: some 19 received Ad26.COV2.S at low or high dose, single or two shots; roughly five received placebo; per-sample allocation not given. Sampling happened 63 days after the first vaccine or placebo injection. The donor's status was that of an adult aged 18-55 years in Boston. Expression of Wuhan-strain SARS-CoV-2 spike came from the Ad26 vector that formed the vaccine. Germline V gene sequence: CDR1 MNHEY, CDR2 SMNVEV (reference sequence). Trimming pared 5 bases from V and 5 bases from J, leaving 12 bases between. The CDR3 consists of 14 residues. This receptor was identified in a person aged 18-65 years who received the Ad26.COV2.S COVID-19 vaccine or a placebo. Sequences were derived from peripheral blood, sampled in a trial of Ad26.COV2.S vaccine versus placebo. J is TRBJ2-2 and V is TRBV27; possible D gene TRBD1, 6 bases. The chain's CDR3 is CASSLWTATGELFF. CDR3 in DNA: TGTGCCAGCAGTCTGTGGACAGCTACCGGGGAGCTGTTTTTT.